These 26 T cell receptor beta chains originate from one sample sequenced in a study of response to subunit inactivated influenza vaccine. TCRdb re-called the RT-PCR reads through MiXCR, storing one row per CDR3 protein. The profile shows 650,000 or so distinct CDR3 sequences, 14% of them singletons. The sample consisted of PBMCs from blood, taken roughly 2 weeks before vaccination. The receptors were gathered from a man aged 50 or older who received an inactivated influenza vaccine.

This clonotype was detected only a few times. This sequence joins TRBV18 and TRBJ1-1; possible D gene TRBD1, 6 bases. Germline values: CDR1 KGHSH, CDR2 LQKENI. The V end was cut by 4 bases, the J end by 6 bases, with 15 bases between. This CDR3 is 14 amino acids long. The CDR3 loop is CASSQQGESSEAFF. The CDR3 DNA reads TGTGCCAGCTCACAACAGGGCGAATCCTCTGAAGCTTTCTTT.

The V call is TRBV7-8, the J call TRBJ2-1, with a possible D match to TRBD2 (6 bases). Trimming cost V 5 bases and J 9 bases, with 14 bases left between them. The CDR3 loop spans 13 amino acids. CDR1 SGHVS and CDR2 FQNEAQ come from the germline V gene. CDR3 protein: CASSRTLEGEQFF. CDR3 coding DNA: TGTGCCAGCAGCCGGACATTGGAGGGTGAGCAGTTCTTC.

This chain links TRBV9 with TRBJ2-1, with 13 positions matching TRBD2. The CDR3 length is 16 residues. Germline loops: CDR1 SGDLS, CDR2 YYNGEE. Trimming removed 4 bases from V and 7 bases from J; junction bases left unmatched: 8. CDR3 in DNA: TGTGCCAGCAGCCCAACCGGGACTAGCGGGGCTAATGAGCAGTTCTTC. It codes for CASSPTGTSGANEQFF.

V usage is TRBV2 and J usage is TRBJ2-7, with 12 positions matching TRBD1. Germline V gene lookup returns CDR1 SNHLY and CDR2 FYNNEI. CDR3 length: 14 residues. V shed 6 bases and J 5 bases; nucleotides not matched to a gene: 5. DNA for the CDR3: TGTGCCAGCAGCGCCGGGACAGGGGGCAACGAGCAGTACTTC. It yields the protein CASSAGTGGNEQYF.

This clonotype was found many times. The V gene is TRBV20-1, the J gene TRBJ1-2; D unclear. This CDR3 comprises 13 residues. The V gene lost 3 bases and the J gene lost 1 base, with 9 bases spanning the gap. Per the germline V gene, CDR1 is DFQATT and CDR2 is SNEGSKA (reference sequence). This CDR3 reads CSASSGNNYGYTF. CDR3 DNA: TGCAGTGCTAGTAGCGGGAATAACTATGGCTACACCTTC.

This clonotype was recorded a few times. J is TRBJ2-3 and V is TRBV4-2, with D possibly called TRBD1 or TRBD2 (5 bases each). The CDR3 sequence is 17 residues long. Germline-derived CDR1 and CDR2 are LGHNA and YNFKEQ. The V gene lost 0 bases and the J gene lost 3 bases, with 16 bases spanning the gap. Here the CDR3 DNA reads TGTGCCAGCAGCCAAGATCGGGCGGATGAGGGGACAGATACGCAGTATTTT. Translated, it gives CASSQDRADEGTDTQYF.

This clonotype was observed many times. The genes are TRBV6-2 or TRBV6-3 and TRBJ1-1; D is possibly TRBD1 (6 bases). The CDR3 extends over 17 amino acids. Germline-derived CDR1 and CDR2 are MNHEY and SVGEGT. V shed 0 bases and J shed 5 bases, with 19 bases lying between them. The CDR3 sequence: CASSYSGRGGFMTEAFF. The CDR3 coding sequence is TGTGCCAGCAGTTACTCGGGCAGGGGAGGATTTATGACTGAAGCTTTCTTT.

V usage is TRBV6-1 and J usage is TRBJ2-7, with D possibly being TRBD1 (6 bases). Trimming took 5 bases from V and 3 from J, leaving 17 bases between them. The CDR3 totals 15 residues. CDR1 MNHNS and CDR2 SASEGT come from the germline V gene. The CDR3 reads CASSRPGQVFYEQYF. In nucleotides, the CDR3 is TGTGCCAGCAGTCGACCGGGACAAGTCTTCTACGAGCAGTACTTC.

A few counts support this clonotype. The V gene is TRBV6-2 or TRBV6-3, the J gene TRBJ2-7; TRBD2 aligns across 11 bases. Germline V gene lookup returns CDR1 MNHEY and CDR2 SVGEGT. This CDR3 has 18 amino acids. The junction had 10 bases not matched to a gene; V was cut back by 0 bases and J by 3 bases. The CDR3 nucleotides read TGTGCCAGCAGTTACTCCTTCAGTAGCGGGAGGGCCGTCTACGAGCAGTACTTC. It encodes CASSYSFSSGRAVYEQYF.

This clonotype was counted between two and nine times. The chain couples TRBV11-2 to TRBJ2-3, with D possibly being TRBD1 (5 bases). The CDR3 is 14 residues long. The V and J ends lost 3 bases and 0 bases respectively, with 7 bases between them. The germline V gene has CDR1 SGHAT and CDR2 FQNNGV. The CDR3 loop reads CASSLTVSTDTQYF. The CDR3 nucleotides are TGTGCCAGCAGCTTGACAGTAAGCACAGATACGCAGTATTTT.

This clonotype was detected a few times. The CDR3 loop reads CASSLHSGQETQYF. The DNA of the CDR3 is TGCGCCAGCAGCCTACATAGCGGCCAAGAGACCCAGTACTTC. The chain recombines TRBV5-1 with TRBJ2-5; D might be TRBD2 (6 bases). CDR3 length: 14 amino acids. The germline V gene has CDR1 SGHRS and CDR2 YFSETQ. The germline V and J ends were trimmed by 4 bases and 1 base, with 11 bases remaining between them.

This clonotype was found many times. This rearrangement joins TRBV7-2 to TRBJ2-5; possible D gene TRBD2, 5 bases. This CDR3 has 13 amino acids. Trimming took off 6 bases at V and 5 bases at J, with 13 bases between the two ends. Per germline, CDR1 SGHTA and CDR2 FQGNSA. The CDR3 DNA sequence: TGTGCCAGCAGAACACCACCGGGGGAGACCCAGTACTTC. Its protein product is CASRTPPGETQYF.

This clonotype has ten or more counts. The chain has TRBV28 and TRBJ2-1; the D gene is possibly TRBD1 (6 bases). V lost 5 bases and J lost 1, with 15 bases in between. The CDR3 covers 16 residues. Germline V gene data show CDR1 as MDHEN and CDR2 as SYDVKM. CDR3: CASSSEGEISYNEQFF. CDR3 nucleotides: TGTGCCAGCAGTAGTGAGGGGGAGATTTCCTACAATGAGCAGTTCTTC.

This clonotype was counted between two and nine times. The chain links TRBV3-1 to TRBJ2-7; D remains unclear. The germline gives CDR1 LGHDT, CDR2 YNNKEL (reference sequence). The V end lost 2 bases, the J end lost 4 bases, and 12 bases lay between the germline ends. The CDR3 sequence is 14 residues long. Written as DNA, the CDR3 is TGTGCCAGCAGCCAAAATCGGCAGTCGTACGAGCAGTACTTC. Translation gives CASSQNRQSYEQYF.

The chain employs TRBV6-2 or TRBV6-3 and TRBJ2-7, with D hard to call. There are 16 residues in the CDR3. Per the germline V gene, CDR1 is MNHEY and CDR2 is SVGEGT. The ends were cut back, 4 bases at V and 1 base at J, with 17 bases in the middle. The CDR3 here is CASSFGRTSKSYEQYF. CDR3 nucleotides: TGTGCCAGCAGTTTCGGGCGGACCTCAAAATCCTACGAGCAGTACTTC.

This chain joins TRBV10-2 and TRBJ2-5; D assignment may be TRBD1 or TRBD2 (5 bases each). With 9 bases removed from V and 7 bases from J, the gap between germline ends came to 18 bases. This CDR3 comprises 13 residues. Germline V gives CDR1 WSHSY, CDR2 SAAADI. The CDR3 loop reads CARRGTSTGTQYF. The CDR3 DNA is TGCGCCAGGAGAGGGACCTCCACTGGGACCCAGTACTTC.

The V call is TRBV12-2, the J call TRBJ2-7; TRBD2 is the table's D call and was not checked against the DNA. TRBV12-2 is classified as a pseudogene. The CDR3 loop spans 18 amino acids. CDR3 sequence (DNA): TGTGCAAGTCGCTTAGGAGGCTTTTGGACTAGCGGCCGCTACGAGCAGTACTTC. This gives the protein CASRLGGFWTSGRYEQYF.

The rearrangement links TRBV5-1 to TRBJ2-1; a weak D match, TRBD2 (6 bases). This CDR3 region has 14 residues. Germline-derived CDR1 and CDR2 are SGHRS and YFSETQ. Trimming shortened V by 3 bases and J by 14 bases, and 21 bases separated the two germline ends. The CDR3 bases are TGCGCCAGCAGCTGGGACTTCGGAGGGACCTTCGAGTTCTTC. Protein product: CASSWDFGGTFEFF.

The rearrangement links TRBV12-3 or TRBV12-4 to TRBJ2-7; D unresolved. The V gene lost 4 bases and the J gene lost 3 bases, with 13 bases spanning the gap. This CDR3 contains 14 residues. In DNA, the CDR3 is TGTGCCAGCAGTTCCAGGTACCGTCTCTACGAGCAGTACTTC. It is translated as CASSSRYRLYEQYF.

This clonotype has more than one count but fewer than ten. The chain's CDR3 is CSARGPMGWGPQHF. Here the CDR3 DNA reads TGCAGTGCTAGAGGTCCGATGGGATGGGGGCCCCAGCATTTT. This chain connects TRBV20-1 to TRBJ1-5; D is ambiguous. Germline V gene sequence: CDR1 DFQATT, CDR2 SNEGSKA (reference sequence). The V end was cut by 1 base, the J end by 9 bases, with 16 bases between. The CDR3 extends over 14 amino acids.

The chain links TRBV5-1 to TRBJ1-1; 10 bases are a match to TRBD1. The germline V gene encodes CDR1 SGHRS and CDR2 YFSETQ. V trimming: 4 bases; J trimming: 1 base; junction bases outside the gene matches: 7. The CDR3 spans 16 residues. In nucleotides, the CDR3 is TGCGCCAGCAGCAACGCCGGGACAGGGGCGAACACTGAAGCTTTCTTT. The encoded protein is CASSNAGTGANTEAFF.

The sample holds a few counts of this clonotype. V is TRBV10-3 and J is TRBJ2-1; D tentatively reads TRBD1 or TRBD2 (5 bases each). There are 14 residues in the CDR3. Germline V gene data show CDR1 as ENHRY and CDR2 as SYGVKD. Between the trimmed V and J ends, which lost 6 bases and 4 bases, there was a span of 13 bases. CDR3 sequence: CAIRGDLGYNEQFF. In nucleotides, the CDR3 is TGTGCCATCAGGGGGGATTTGGGTTACAATGAGCAGTTCTTC.

The sample holds a few counts of this clonotype. CDR3 region: CASSQTGLATGELFF. CDR3 nucleotide sequence: TGCGCCAGCAGCCAAACGGGACTAGCCACCGGGGAGCTGTTTTTT. This chain uses TRBV4-3 with TRBJ2-2; 9 bases are shared with TRBD2. V gave up 2 bases and J gave up 4 bases; unmatched junction bases: 2. CDR3 size: 15 residues. CDR1 and CDR2 (germline): LGHNA, YSLEER.

CDR3 in DNA: TGTGCCAGCAGCTCACGGCCCAGGGAATTCCCGCAGTATTTT. This encodes CASSSRPREFPQYF. The gene calls are TRBV7-2 and TRBJ2-3; tentatively, D is TRBD1 (5 bases). V was trimmed by 4 bases and J by 10 bases, leaving 18 bases between them. This CDR3 is built from 14 residues. Germline V gives CDR1 SGHTA, CDR2 FQGNSA.

This rearrangement joins TRBV6-2 or TRBV6-3 to TRBJ2-1; perhaps TRBD2 as D (6 bases). V gave up 6 bases and J gave up 6 bases, with 12 bases separating them. The CDR3 covers 13 residues. Germline CDR1 MNHEY, CDR2 SVGEGT. The CDR3 reads CASSLRRANEQFF. As DNA, the CDR3 is TGTGCCAGCAGCCTCAGGAGGGCCAATGAGCAGTTCTTC.

The genes are TRBV6-2 or TRBV6-3 and TRBJ2-2; 8 bases fit TRBD2. V lost 5 bases, J lost 4 bases, and 6 bases stayed unmatched. From germline, CDR1 is MNHEY and CDR2 SVGEGT. The CDR3 spans 15 residues. The CDR3 bases are TGTGCCAGCAGTGGTTTCGGGGGGGCCACCGGGGAGCTGTTTTTT. It encodes CASSGFGGATGELFF.